The 4 T cell receptor beta chains below all came from one sample that was sequenced in a study of cytotoxic CD8 clonotypes in ibrutinib-treated CLL. The table came from immunoSEQ multiplex PCR; TCRdb's copy has only in-frame clones and leaves some out. The sample lists roughly 150,000 clones; about 88% were seen once. The sequenced sample was PBMCs, obtained at disease progression, from a patient treated with ibrutinib. These receptors were collected from a human donor with chronic lymphocytic leukemia.

This chain connects TRBV6-4 to TRBJ2-7; 9 bases map to TRBD1. Germline CDR1 is MRHNA and CDR2 is SNTAGT. The CDR3 runs 15 residues. Trimming at V came to 2 bases and at J to 4 bases, leaving 6 bases not matched to a gene. This chain's CDR3 is CASSDTTGGKYEQYF. CDR3 bases: TGTGCCAGCAGTGACACAACAGGGGGCAAGTACGAGCAGTACTTC.

J is TRBJ2-1 and V is TRBV6-6; 8 bases agree with TRBD2. V trimming: 6 bases; J trimming: 13 bases; junction bases outside the gene matches: 14. The CDR3 is 14 amino acids. The germline V gene has CDR1 MNHNY and CDR2 SVGAGI (reference sequence). This chain's CDR3 is CASRSLTSAGTQFF. CDR3 bases: TGTGCCAGCAGGTCTCTGACTAGCGCGGGTACACAGTTCTTC.

The chain links TRBV5-4 to TRBJ2-4; a possible D gene is TRBD1 (6 bases). Deletions cut 3 bases from V and 3 bases from J, with 13 bases between. Germline CDR1 reads SGHNT; CDR2 reads YYREEE (reference sequence). The CDR3 is 15 residues long. CDR3 amino acids: CASSSNRVDKNIQYF. DNA of the CDR3: TGTGCCAGCAGCTCGAACAGGGTTGACAAAAACATTCAGTACTTC.

The gene calls are TRBV11-2 and TRBJ2-7; a possible D gene is TRBD1 (6 bases). This CDR3 contains 13 residues. CDR1 is SGHAT and CDR2 is FQNNGV in the germline V gene. The ends were cut back, 6 bases at V and 5 bases at J, with 14 bases in the middle. CDR3 in DNA: TGTGCCAGCAGACCAGGGGTTCGGAACGAGCAGTACTTC. Protein sequence: CASRPGVRNEQYF.